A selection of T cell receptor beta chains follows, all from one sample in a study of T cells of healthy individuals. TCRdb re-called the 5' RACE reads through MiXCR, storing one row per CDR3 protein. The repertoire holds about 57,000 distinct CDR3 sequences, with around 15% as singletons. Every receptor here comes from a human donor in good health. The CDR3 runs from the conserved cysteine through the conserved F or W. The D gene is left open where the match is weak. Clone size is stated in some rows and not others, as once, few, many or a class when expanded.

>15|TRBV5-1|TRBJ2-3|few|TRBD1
TGCGCCAGCAGCTTGGCCGGGACAGGGTCAGATACGCAGTATTTT
CASSLAGTGSDTQYF
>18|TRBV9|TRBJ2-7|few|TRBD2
TGTGCCAGCAGCGTGGGCCCCCCCTATAGCGGGAGTGGGGACGAGCAGTACTTC
CASSVGPPYSGSGDEQYF
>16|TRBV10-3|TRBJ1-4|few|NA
TGTGCCATCAGTGAGTCCTCACAGGCAACTAATGAAAAACTGTTTTTT
CAISESSQATNEKLFF
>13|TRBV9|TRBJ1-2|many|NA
TGTGCCAGCAGCGCACAGGGATACGGTGGCTACACCTTC
CASSAQGYGGYTF
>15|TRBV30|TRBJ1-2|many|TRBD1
TGTGCCTGGAGTGGACAGGGGGGGACTAACTATGGCTACACCTTC
CAWSGQGGTNYGYTF
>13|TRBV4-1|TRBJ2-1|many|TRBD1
TGCGCCAGCAGCCATAAGACAGGGACGGAGCAGTTCTTC
CASSHKTGTEQFF
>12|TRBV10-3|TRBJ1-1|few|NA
TGTGCCAGCAGGACGCGAAATTCTGAAGCTTTCTTT
CASRTRNSEAFF
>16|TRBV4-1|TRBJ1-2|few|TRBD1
TGCGCCAGCAGCCAATTCTTTAGGACAGGGGGATATGGCTACACCTTC
CASSQFFRTGGYGYTF
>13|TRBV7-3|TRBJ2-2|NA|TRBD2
TGTGCCAGCAGCCCTCGCGAGACCGGGGAGCGGGGGTGG
CASSPRETGERGW
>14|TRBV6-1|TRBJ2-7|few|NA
TGTGCCAGCAGTGAAAGCGCGGGGTCCCACGAGCAGTACTTC
CASSESAGSHEQYF
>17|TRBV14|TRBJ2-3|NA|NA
TGTGCCAGCAGCCAAGTACAGGGGGGGGTTCTCCCAGATACGCAGTATTTT
CASSQVQGGVLPDTQYF
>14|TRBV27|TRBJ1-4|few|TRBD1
TGTGCCAGCAGCCACAGGGGGGAACATGAAAAACTGTTTTTT
CASSHRGEHEKLFF
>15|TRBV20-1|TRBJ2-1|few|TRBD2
TGCAGTGCTAGACGACTAGCGGGGACATACAATGAGCAGTTCTTC
CSARRLAGTYNEQFF
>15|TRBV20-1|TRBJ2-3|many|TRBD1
TGCAGTGCGGTTTCCGGGACAGGGGTCACAGATACGCAGTATTTT
CSAVSGTGVTDTQYF
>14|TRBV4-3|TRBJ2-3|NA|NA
TGCGCCAGCAGCCCCAGAGTCGCGGGGGATACGCAGTATTTT
CASSPRVAGDTQYF
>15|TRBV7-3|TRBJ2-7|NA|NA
TGTGCCAGCAGCCTAGTCGACGGAGGGGTCTACGAGCAGTACTTC
CASSLVDGGVYEQYF
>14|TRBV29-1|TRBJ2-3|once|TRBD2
TGCAGCGTTGTCCCTAGCGGAGGGCGGGATACGCAGTATTTT
CSVVPSGGRDTQYF
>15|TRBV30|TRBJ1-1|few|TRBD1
TGTGCCTGGAGTAAGAAGGGACAGTACAACACTGAAGCTTTCTTT
CAWSKKGQYNTEAFF
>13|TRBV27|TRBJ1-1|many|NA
TGTGCCAGCAGTACACAGGGAGTTACGGAAGCTTTCTTT
CASSTQGVTEAFF
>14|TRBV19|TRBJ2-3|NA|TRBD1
TGTGCCAGTAGTCTCCGACAGGGGACAGATACGCAGTATTTT
CASSLRQGTDTQYF
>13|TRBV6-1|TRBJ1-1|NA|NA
TGTGCCAGCAGTTTTCAGCTAGATACTGAAGCTTTCTTT
CASSFQLDTEAFF
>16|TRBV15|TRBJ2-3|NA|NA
TGTGCCACCAGCAGATCCCCCGGACAGAGCAAAGATACGCAGTATTTT
CATSRSPGQSKDTQYF
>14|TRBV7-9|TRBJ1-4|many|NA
TGTGCCAGCAGCTTACGGGGAACTAATGAAAAACTGTTTTTT
CASSLRGTNEKLFF
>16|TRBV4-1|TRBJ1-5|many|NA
TGCGCCAGCAGCCAAGACCCAGCGTATAGCAATCAGCCCCAGCATTTT
CASSQDPAYSNQPQHF
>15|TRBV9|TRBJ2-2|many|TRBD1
TGTGCCAGCAGTGAACAGGGGGCAAACACCGGGGAGCTGTTTTTT
CASSEQGANTGELFF
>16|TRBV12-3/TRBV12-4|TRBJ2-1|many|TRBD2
TGTGCCAGCAGAGGACTAGCGGGAGGGAGATACAATGAGCAGTTCTTC
CASRGLAGGRYNEQFF
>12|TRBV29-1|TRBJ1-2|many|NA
TGCAGCGTTGCCACGGATGAATATGGCTACACCTTC
CSVATDEYGYTF
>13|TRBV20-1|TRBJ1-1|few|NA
TGCAGTGCTCTGCCTGGTGGGAACACTGAAGCTTTCTTT
CSALPGGNTEAFF
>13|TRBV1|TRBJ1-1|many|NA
TGCACCAGCAGGGGACATCTGAACACTGAAGCTTTCTTT
CTSRGHLNTEAFF
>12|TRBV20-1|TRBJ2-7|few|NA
TGCAGTGCTAGGGGTCCCTCCTACGAGCAGTACTTC
CSARGPSYEQYF
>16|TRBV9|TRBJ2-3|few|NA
TGTGCCAGCAGCGTAAGAGGCAGGGTTAGCACAGATACGCAGTATTTT
CASSVRGRVSTDTQYF
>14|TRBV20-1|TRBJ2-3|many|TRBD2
TGCAGGGAAACTAGCGGGGGGCCGGCTGATACGCAGTATTTT
CRETSGGPADTQYF
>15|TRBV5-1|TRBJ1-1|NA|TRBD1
TGCGCCAGCAGCTTTCTGGGACAGAAGAACACTGAAGCTTTCTTT
CASSFLGQKNTEAFF